This paragraph reports one T cell receptor beta chain. The antigen remains undetermined. This sample was included in a study of lymphopenia after photon versus proton radiotherapy. Study-wide findings and caveats: After lymphocyte nadir, photon-treated repertoires showed oligoclonal expansion, especially CD8+ Temra.

Per the germline V gene, CDR1 is SGDLS and CDR2 is YYNGEE. V shed 4 bases and J shed 5 bases, with 12 bases lying between them. The CDR3 runs to 14 residues. Data came from immunoSEQ multiplex PCR; TCRdb stores just in-frame clones and leaves some out. This table holds 15,000 to 20,000 clones, around 83% found once. This sequence originates from a man between 65 and 80 years old with pancreatic cancer. This chain uses TRBV9 with TRBJ1-4, with no clear D. This sample comprised peripheral blood, obtained from a patient treated with proton-based radiotherapy. The CDR3 is CASSPNGENEKLFF. The CDR3 coding sequence is TGTGCCAGCAGCCCGAACGGTGAGAATGAAAAACTGTTTTTT.